This T cell receptor (beta chain) is from a study of CD8+ T cells in alopecia areata. The treatment was: oral pan-JAK inhibitor, 5-10 mg twice daily. Notes on this clone: Its antigen remains unknown.

Findings and caveats of the study: The study found higher clonality in lesional than normal scalp, especially in alopecia totalis/universalis. TCR sharing was clearer in mice than between patients, perhaps partly owing to patient HLA diversity.

Germline V CDR1 and CDR2: SQVTM, ANQGSEA. The CDR3 runs 13 residues. V was clipped by 0 bases and J by 4 bases, with 7 bases between them. Extracted RNA was reverse transcribed into cDNA, the sequencing template. The table came from immunoSEQ multiplex PCR; TCRdb's copy has only in-frame clones and leaves some out. The repertoire has just under 65,000 clones, approximately 44% of them found once; the top ten carry roughly 22%. The rearrangement links TRBV29-1 to TRBJ2-1; D unclear. The sample was CD8+ T cells sorted from blood, taken at approximately week 36, from a patient treated with tofacitinib. This receptor was obtained from a human donor with alopecia areata. Here the CDR3 DNA reads TGCAGCGTTGAAGAAGTATCTTACAATGAGCAGTTCTTC. This translates into CSVEEVSYNEQFF.